This entry concerns a single TCR beta chain. The antigen is unknown. Each UMI, carrying a 6-nucleotide sample barcode, came from template switching. Both TCRalpha and TCRbeta cDNA were subjected to two nested PCRs lasting approximately 16 and 10 cycles. TCRdb re-analyzed the 5' RACE reads; it lists each CDR3 protein once, without DNA. The table lists 330,000 or so distinct CDR3 sequences. The entry originates in a study of monozygotic twins with inflammatory bowel disease. Findings of the study overall: In these data, no single strong IBD-associated signal or clonotype received support.

In germline, CDR1 is DFQATT, CDR2 SNEGSKA (reference sequence). The CDR3 runs 13 residues. The template was total RNA from whole blood, with no T cell sorting. Sample: blood. The chain combines TRBV20-1 with TRBJ2-7. The source of this sequence is a human donor with ulcerative colitis or Crohn's disease, or a healthy co-twin of an affected twin (not recorded which). CDR3 loop: CSARVGSTYEQYF.